The rows below give T cell receptor beta chains drawn from one sample of a study of control samples from healthy donors and cancer patients. Profiled with immunoSEQ multiplex PCR; TCRdb holds only in-frame clones, not every one. This repertoire shows just over 150,000 clones, 85% to 95% found once; its top ten account for roughly 2.3%. The specimen was blood. The source of these receptors is a man aged 45 to 65 in good health. The CDR3 runs from the conserved cysteine through the conserved F or W. A D gene is named only where the DNA matches it firmly. The size entry is marked missing in some rows and otherwise reads once, few, many or a size class.

v_gene: TRBV28
d_gene: TRBD2
abundance: NA
j_gene: TRBJ2-7
CDR3nt: TGTGCCAGCAGTTTATCTCGGGGGTGGGCGACTAGCGACTCCTACGAGCAGTACTTC
CDR3aa: CASSLSRGWATSDSYEQYF

v_gene: TRBV27
d_gene: NA
abundance: NA
j_gene: TRBJ1-6
CDR3nt: TGTGCCAGCAGTTTCTCAGGCTCACCCCTCCACTTT
CDR3aa: CASSFSGSPLHF

v_gene: TRBV5-4
d_gene: NA
abundance: NA
j_gene: TRBJ2-1
CDR3nt: TGTGCCAGCAGCTTGGCGGGGGCTTCGAACAATGAGCAGTTCTTC
CDR3aa: CASSLAGASNNEQFF

v_gene: TRBV6-5
d_gene: NA
abundance: NA
j_gene: TRBJ1-1
CDR3nt: TGTGCCAGCAGTACGGGAGGAATGAACACTGAAGCTTTCTTT
CDR3aa: CASSTGGMNTEAFF

v_gene: TRBV24-1
d_gene: TRBD1
abundance: NA
j_gene: TRBJ2-1
CDR3nt: TGTGCCACCAGTGACCCAGGGCGAGGGGGCTCTGGGCAGTTCTTC
CDR3aa: CATSDPGRGGSGQFF

v_gene: TRBV20-1
d_gene: NA
abundance: NA
j_gene: TRBJ1-1
CDR3nt: TGCAGTGGGGCTAAGAACACTGAAGCTTTCTTT
CDR3aa: CSGAKNTEAFF

v_gene: TRBV7-9
d_gene: NA
abundance: once
j_gene: TRBJ2-1
CDR3nt: TGTGCCAGCAGCCCGGGGGCGGGGCGAAGCCAGTTCTTC
CDR3aa: CASSPGAGRSQFF

v_gene: TRBV6-4
d_gene: TRBD1
abundance: NA
j_gene: TRBJ2-2
CDR3nt: TGTGCCAGCAGTGACGACAGGGGAACCGGGGAGCTGTTTTTT
CDR3aa: CASSDDRGTGELFF

v_gene: TRBV4-2
d_gene: NA
abundance: NA
j_gene: TRBJ1-5
CDR3nt: TGTGCCAGCAGCCAAGATGTTTTCGGGAATCAGCCCCAGCATTTT
CDR3aa: CASSQDVFGNQPQHF

v_gene: TRBV4-2
d_gene: NA
abundance: NA
j_gene: TRBJ2-1
CDR3nt: TGTGCCAGCGGGTGGGCGGGATCCTCCTACAATGAGCAGTTCTTC
CDR3aa: CASGWAGSSYNEQFF

v_gene: TRBV27
d_gene: NA
abundance: NA
j_gene: TRBJ2-1
CDR3nt: TGTGCCACTAAGGGGGGAGTAGCCTACAATGAGCAGTTCTTC
CDR3aa: CATKGGVAYNEQFF

v_gene: TRBV15
d_gene: NA
abundance: NA
j_gene: TRBJ1-1
CDR3nt: TGTGCCACCAGCAGAGACCCGGGACTGTCCACTGAAGCTTTCTTT
CDR3aa: CATSRDPGLSTEAFF

v_gene: TRBV7-2
d_gene: NA
abundance: NA
j_gene: TRBJ1-6
CDR3nt: TGTGCCAGCAGCTTAGGCAGGAGCTCCTATAATTCACCCCTCCACTTT
CDR3aa: CASSLGRSSYNSPLHF

v_gene: TRBV5-1
d_gene: TRBD2
abundance: NA
j_gene: TRBJ2-1
CDR3nt: TGCGCCAGCAGCGACACTAGCGGGAGAACAGGTGAGCAGTTCTTC
CDR3aa: CASSDTSGRTGEQFF

v_gene: TRBV6-1
d_gene: NA
abundance: NA
j_gene: TRBJ2-2
CDR3nt: TGTGCCAGCAGTGAAGTGCTTAGGACCGGGGAGCTGTTTTTT
CDR3aa: CASSEVLRTGELFF

v_gene: TRBV28
d_gene: NA
abundance: NA
j_gene: TRBJ2-1
CDR3nt: TGTGCCAGCAGCTCTTACAATGAGCAGTTCTTC
CDR3aa: CASSSYNEQFF

v_gene: TRBV18
d_gene: NA
abundance: NA
j_gene: TRBJ2-7
CDR3nt: TGTGCCAGCTCCCCAGGTTTTAGGGACACCTACGAGCAGTACTTC
CDR3aa: CASSPGFRDTYEQYF

v_gene: TRBV6-5
d_gene: NA
abundance: NA
j_gene: TRBJ1-5
CDR3nt: TGTGCCAGCAGTCTCCCAGTTACCAATCAGCCCCAGCATTTT
CDR3aa: CASSLPVTNQPQHF

v_gene: TRBV29-1
d_gene: NA
abundance: NA
j_gene: TRBJ2-2
CDR3nt: TGCAGCGTTGGGTTACGGACGGACCACACCGGGGAGCTGTTTTTT
CDR3aa: CSVGLRTDHTGELFF

v_gene: TRBV29-1
d_gene: NA
abundance: NA
j_gene: TRBJ2-3
CDR3nt: TGCAGCGTTGAAGTCTCTAGCACAGATACGCAGTATTTT
CDR3aa: CSVEVSSTDTQYF

v_gene: TRBV6-5
d_gene: NA
abundance: NA
j_gene: TRBJ2-3
CDR3nt: TGTGCCAGCAGTTACTCCGGGACACATAGCACAGATACGCAGTATTTT
CDR3aa: CASSYSGTHSTDTQYF

v_gene: TRBV12-3/TRBV12-4
d_gene: NA
abundance: NA
j_gene: TRBJ2-1
CDR3nt: TGTGCCAGCAGCTTAGGGGTCGAGCAGTTCTTC
CDR3aa: CASSLGVEQFF

v_gene: TRBV27
d_gene: NA
abundance: NA
j_gene: TRBJ1-2
CDR3nt: TGTGCCAGCAGCAGGACACTTACTAACTATGGCTACACCTTC
CDR3aa: CASSRTLTNYGYTF

v_gene: TRBV28
d_gene: TRBD1
abundance: once
j_gene: TRBJ1-2
CDR3nt: TGTGCCAGCAGTGGAGGACAGGCGGTCTATGGCTACACCTTC
CDR3aa: CASSGGQAVYGYTF

v_gene: TRBV27
d_gene: NA
abundance: once
j_gene: TRBJ1-5
CDR3nt: TGTGCCAGCAGTCCACTCAATCAGCCCCAGCATTTT
CDR3aa: CASSPLNQPQHF

v_gene: TRBV3-1/TRBV3-2
d_gene: NA
abundance: NA
j_gene: TRBJ2-7
CDR3nt: TGTGCCAGCAGTTTCGTGATCGGCGAGCAGTACTTC
CDR3aa: CASSFVIGEQYF

v_gene: TRBV6-5
d_gene: NA
abundance: NA
j_gene: TRBJ2-2
CDR3nt: TGTGCCAGCTATATGTCCGGGGGCGGGGAGCTGTTTTTT
CDR3aa: CASYMSGGGELFF

v_gene: TRBV9
d_gene: NA
abundance: NA
j_gene: TRBJ2-2
CDR3nt: TGTGCCAGCAGCGTCCGACCTTCAGGGAACACCGGGGAGCTGTTTTTT
CDR3aa: CASSVRPSGNTGELFF

v_gene: TRBV29-1
d_gene: TRBD1
abundance: NA
j_gene: TRBJ2-3
CDR3nt: TGCAGCGTTTTGGGACAGGCGACCACAGATACGCAGTATTTT
CDR3aa: CSVLGQATTDTQYF

v_gene: TRBV4-1
d_gene: NA
abundance: NA
j_gene: TRBJ2-4
CDR3nt: TGCGCCAGCAGCCACTTAGGCCTTGCCAAAAACATTCAGTACTTC
CDR3aa: CASSHLGLAKNIQYF

v_gene: TRBV6-5
d_gene: NA
abundance: NA
j_gene: TRBJ2-1
CDR3nt: TGTGCCAGCAGACCCCGGGGGTGGGACAATGAGCAGTTCTTC
CDR3aa: CASRPRGWDNEQFF

v_gene: TRBV27
d_gene: NA
abundance: NA
j_gene: TRBJ1-2
CDR3nt: TGTGCCAGCAGTTTATCCGGGGGTAGCCTTAACTATGGCTACACCTTC
CDR3aa: CASSLSGGSLNYGYTF

v_gene: TRBV15
d_gene: NA
abundance: once
j_gene: TRBJ1-1
CDR3nt: TGTGCCACCAGCAGAGATGGGCGCGGGGAGGACACTGAAGCTTTCTTT
CDR3aa: CATSRDGRGEDTEAFF